The entry below describes one TCR beta chain. Its antigen is still unknown. No base-level quality is on record; no much larger clone is a single base apart. The data belong to a study of cytomegalovirus exposure and HLA in healthy donors listed by TCRdb under 2017. About the investigation overall: The roughly 670 repertoires of the first cohort and the 120 validation repertoires were produced on the same platform, according to a later analysis. The aim of the study was to test whether cataloging public T cell receptors could identify signatures of past pathogen exposure. To predict cytomegalovirus infection status, the study combined high-throughput TCR immunosequencing, statistical association of individual TCRs with disease status, and machine learning. In addition to the first cohort of hundreds of subjects, a separate validation cohort of approximately 110 different subjects was used.

The germline V gene supplies CDR1 SGHTA and CDR2 FQGTGA. The CDR3, from cysteine to phenylalanine, totals 15 residues. The retained sequence is limited to the CDR3, 45 bases, with the frame set at the first base. V is pruned by 4 bases and J by 5 bases, leaving 4 bases of the junction without a gene match. Summary of the overall study and its limitations: The validation cohort had no HLA typing available for a later analysis, so co-occurrence within that cohort was assessed over all 120 or so repertoires. In a later analysis, TCRs clustered in the first cohort were found to also tend to co-occur in the roughly 120 validation repertoires, with 85% to 95% of cluster scores above 0. A few of the identified cytomegalovirus-associated TCR beta chains were confirmed in vitro to be specific for cytomegalovirus antigens. The study gave a list of 150 to 200 TCR beta chains associated with cytomegalovirus. The authors suggested that the approach could potentially be generalized to other disease states and immunological phenotypes. Across donors, most TCR sequences were observed very rarely, whereas some public TCRs were present in many individuals. In both the original and validation cohorts, the classifier was reported to diagnose cytomegalovirus status with high specificity and sensitivity.

The library was produced with the immunoSEQ multiplex PCR assay. As for the authors' bioinformatics: A statistical classification framework was built to diagnose cytomegalovirus status from the catalog of TCR beta chain sequences. TCRdb provides this immuneACCESS table in a form limited to in-frame rearrangements. Some clones are lacking; in checked studies, under half of them reflect an unresolved V gene, and why the rest are absent is not known. V and J calls and clone size follow that table, whereas D and trimming were derived from the DNA. The table for this sample lists 200,000 to 250,000 clones; around 87% of them were counted only once. In total, the top ten clones hold about 2% of the sample. Separate from the approximately 670-subject first cohort, the validation cohort of more than 90 subjects was the group to which the donors belonged.

The TCR comes from a woman aged 18-29 years in good health and CMV-seropositive. What was sequenced was PBMCs. The rearranged segments are TRBV7-3 and TRBJ2-1, and TRBD2 aligns with 11 junction nucleotides. CDR3 sequence: CASSSGTSGHNEQFF. The DNA is as follows: TGTGCCAGCAGCTCCGGGACTAGCGGCCACAATGAGCAGTTCTTC.